This is a list of T cell receptor beta chains from one sample in a study of shared clonotypes between healthy human individuals. Repertoires were generated with immunoSEQ multiplex PCR, while TCRdb's copy carries only in-frame clones and drops some. The data contain around 320,000 clones, around nine tenths of them seen just once; the ten biggest clones take up 15% to 20%. Sequencing used memory CD8+ T cells sorted from blood. The origin of the receptors is a man aged 18 to 30 in good health. Each CDR3 is given with its conserved first and last residue. A D gene is named only where the DNA matches it firmly. Size values are once, few and many counts, or a class for expanded clones, and some rows have none.

TRBV28	TRBJ2-7	.	few	CASSRTYEQYF	TGTGCCAGCAGCCGAACCTACGAGCAGTACTTC
TRBV29-1	TRBJ1-1	.	.	CSAGGGGDPEAFF	TGCAGCGCCGGAGGCGGAGGGGACCCTGAAGCTTTCTTT
TRBV7-9	TRBJ2-7	.	few	CASSPKGSSYEQYF	TGTGCCAGCAGCCCCAAGGGCAGCTCCTACGAGCAGTACTTC
TRBV10-2	TRBJ2-7	.	.	CASQDRSGAYEQYF	TGCGCCAGCCAAGACAGGTCCGGCGCGTACGAGCAGTACTTC
TRBV7-6	TRBJ2-5	TRBD2	.	CASRLRGRGETQYF	TGTGCCAGCAGATTGCGGGGGAGGGGAGAGACCCAGTACTTC
TRBV6-1	TRBJ1-2	TRBD1	.	CASSANRGPNYGYTF	TGTGCCAGCAGTGCAAACAGGGGTCCCAACTATGGCTACACCTTC
TRBV4-3	TRBJ2-7	.	.	CASSQDFTYEQYF	TGCGCCAGCAGCCAAGATTTTACCTACGAGCAGTACTTC
TRBV27	TRBJ2-1	TRBD2	.	CASSLLAGGVNEQFF	TGTGCCAGCAGTTTACTAGCGGGGGGGGTGAATGAGCAGTTCTTC
TRBV6-5	TRBJ2-5	TRBD1	.	CASSYFVQGAETQYF	TGTGCCAGCAGTTACTTCGTACAGGGGGCAGAGACCCAGTACTTC
TRBV7-2	TRBJ2-7	TRBD2	.	CASSSARGTSGNPYEQYF	TGTGCCAGCAGCTCGGCCCGCGGGACTAGCGGGAACCCCTACGAGCAGTACTTC
TRBV7-6	TRBJ2-5	TRBD1	.	CASSADRVQETQYF	TGTGCCAGCAGCGCGGACAGGGTTCAAGAGACCCAGTACTTC
TRBV5-1	TRBJ1-4	.	.	CASTRWVRRGNEKLFF	TGCGCCAGCACCCGATGGGTACGTCGGGGTAATGAAAAACTGTTTTTT
TRBV5-4	TRBJ2-7	.	once	CASSQWGDEQYF	TGTGCCAGCAGCCAGTGGGGGGACGAGCAGTACTTC
TRBV4-1	TRBJ2-7	.	.	CASSQLPGQGSYEQYF	TGCGCCAGCAGCCAACTCCCCGGCCAGGGGTCCTACGAGCAGTACTTC
TRBV10-3	TRBJ2-1	TRBD2	.	CAISESRASGDHNEQFF	TGTGCCATCAGTGAGTCGAGGGCTAGCGGAGACCACAATGAGCAGTTCTTC
TRBV4-1	TRBJ1-1	.	many	CASSPELLRPGQEAFF	TGCGCCAGCAGCCCTGAGCTCCTAAGGCCGGGACAAGAAGCTTTCTTT
TRBV6-6	TRBJ1-2	TRBD1	.	CASSIQGIYGYTF	TGTGCCAGCAGTATACAGGGGATCTATGGCTACACCTTC
TRBV4-1	TRBJ1-4	.	.	CASSQDRGRPNEKLFF	TGCGCCAGCAGCCAAGATCGGGGCAGACCTAATGAAAAACTGTTTTTT
TRBV28	TRBJ2-1	TRBD2	.	CASSSPGLAGISSYNEQFF	TGTGCCAGCAGTTCCCCGGGACTAGCGGGGATAAGCTCCTACAATGAGCAGTTCTTC
TRBV28	TRBJ2-1	.	once	CASSFPWRGNEQFF	TGTGCCAGCAGTTTCCCTTGGCGCGGCAATGAGCAGTTCTTC
TRBV5-1	TRBJ2-7	.	.	CASSLAMGQSYEQYF	TGCGCCAGCAGCTTGGCGATGGGGCAGTCCTACGAGCAGTACTTC
TRBV4-3	TRBJ2-7	TRBD2	.	CASSQGLAGAYEQYF	TGCGCCAGCAGCCAGGGACTAGCGGGAGCCTACGAGCAGTACTTC
TRBV10-3	TRBJ2-3	TRBD1	once	CAISDRDRVPDTQYF	TGTGCCATCAGTGACCGGGACAGGGTCCCAGATACGCAGTATTTT
TRBV5-8	TRBJ2-2	.	.	CASSLRLRDTGELFF	TGTGCCAGCAGCTTGAGATTGCGAGACACCGGGGAGCTGTTTTTT
TRBV27	TRBJ2-1	TRBD2	.	CASSDLAGGPNEQFF	TGTGCCAGCAGTGACCTAGCGGGAGGGCCCAATGAGCAGTTCTTC
TRBV30	TRBJ2-3	TRBD1	.	CAWTRQGANTQYF	TGTGCCTGGACCCGACAGGGGGCTAATACGCAGTATTTT
TRBV5-1	TRBJ2-7	.	.	CASSLGSGGSYEQYF	TGCGCCAGCAGCTTGGGGTCGGGCGGATCCTACGAGCAGTACTTC
TRBV4-1	TRBJ1-4	.	.	CASSQEGRGRRANEKLFF	TGCGCCAGCAGCCAAGAGGGCAGGGGTAGAAGAGCTAATGAAAAACTGTTTTTT
TRBV2	TRBJ2-7	.	.	CASMIKSYEQYF	TGTGCCAGCATGATCAAGTCCTACGAGCAGTACTTC
TRBV4-2	TRBJ2-7	TRBD1	once	CASSQGDSSYEQYF	TGTGCCAGCAGTCAAGGGGACAGCAGCTACGAGCAGTACTTC
TRBV7-9	TRBJ1-3	TRBD1	.	CASSPYGTGVSGNTIYF	TGTGCCAGCAGCCCCTACGGGACAGGGGTCTCTGGAAACACCATATATTTT
TRBV7-9	TRBJ1-1	.	.	CASSLGKSEAFF	TGTGCCAGCAGCTTAGGGAAATCTGAAGCTTTCTTT
TRBV27	TRBJ2-7	TRBD1	.	CASSPTGEFDEQYF	TGTGCCAGCAGTCCCACAGGGGAGTTCGACGAGCAGTACTTC
TRBV10-2	TRBJ1-5	.	many	CASRQGDQPQHF	TGCGCCAGCAGGCAGGGCGATCAGCCCCAGCATTTT
TRBV6-4	TRBJ1-2	.	.	CASSYGTNYGYTF	TGTGCCAGCAGTTACGGTACTAACTATGGCTACACCTTC
TRBV30	TRBJ2-7	.	.	CAWRATESSYEQYF	TGTGCCTGGAGGGCGACCGAGAGCTCCTACGAGCAGTACTTC
TRBV13	TRBJ1-2	TRBD1	.	CASSFQTGGYGYTF	TGTGCCAGCAGCTTTCAAACAGGGGGCTATGGCTACACCTTC
TRBV6-1	TRBJ2-7	.	.	CASRWPGDEQYF	TGTGCCAGCAGATGGCCCGGCGACGAGCAGTACTTC
TRBV5-6	TRBJ2-3	TRBD2	.	CASTGGGTDTQYF	TGTGCCAGCACCGGGGGGGGCACAGATACGCAGTATTTT
TRBV19	TRBJ2-1	.	few	CASRDQGPNEQFF	TGTGCCAGTAGGGACCAGGGTCCCAATGAGCAGTTCTTC
TRBV7-6	TRBJ1-1	.	.	CASSFLGQEAFF	TGTGCCAGCAGCTTTTTAGGGCAGGAAGCTTTCTTT
TRBV5-6	TRBJ1-2	.	once	CASTPGQTPYGYTF	TGTGCCAGCACCCCAGGGCAGACCCCCTATGGCTACACCTTC
TRBV28	TRBJ2-5	.	.	CASSLAGETQYF	TGTGCCAGCAGTTTAGCTGGAGAGACCCAGTACTTC
TRBV12-2	TRBJ1-5	.	.	CASEWGNQPQHF	TGTGCAAGTGAATGGGGCAATCAGCCCCAGCATTTT
TRBV27	TRBJ2-7	.	.	CASTQKGTSYEQYF	TGTGCCAGCACTCAGAAGGGAACCTCCTACGAGCAGTACTTC
TRBV7-2	TRBJ2-7	TRBD1	many	CASSLGTGVSYEQYF	TGTGCCAGCAGCTTAGGGACAGGGGTCAGCTACGAGCAGTACTTC
TRBV5-6	TRBJ2-3	.	once	CASSFDRGDTQYF	TGTGCCAGCAGCTTTGACAGAGGGGATACGCAGTATTTT
TRBV7-9	TRBJ1-1	.	.	CASSLGSYEAFF	TGTGCCAGCAGCTTAGGGTCCTATGAAGCTTTCTTT
TRBV6-5	TRBJ1-1	.	.	CASSYSENTEAFF	TGTGCCAGCAGTTACTCGGAGAACACTGAAGCTTTCTTT
TRBV5-8	TRBJ2-7	.	.	CASSLVGGNYEQYF	TGTGCCAGCAGCTTGGTGGGTGGGAATTACGAGCAGTACTTC
TRBV19	TRBJ2-7	.	.	CASTLQGLAYEQYF	TGTGCCAGTACCCTACAGGGTTTGGCCTACGAGCAGTACTTC
TRBV19	TRBJ2-7	.	.	CASSKGEQYF	TGTGCCAGTAGTAAGGGGGAGCAGTACTTC
TRBV30	TRBJ2-3	.	.	CAWSVAGFVTDTQYF	TGTGCCTGGAGTGTGGCGGGTTTTGTCACAGATACGCAGTATTTT
TRBV5-4	TRBJ1-2	TRBD1	few	CASSLWGQGIYGYTF	TGTGCCAGCAGCTTGTGGGGACAGGGGATCTATGGCTACACCTTC
TRBV4-2	TRBJ2-1	.	.	CASSQGLSYNEQFF	TGTGCCAGCAGCCAAGGGCTGTCCTACAATGAGCAGTTCTTC